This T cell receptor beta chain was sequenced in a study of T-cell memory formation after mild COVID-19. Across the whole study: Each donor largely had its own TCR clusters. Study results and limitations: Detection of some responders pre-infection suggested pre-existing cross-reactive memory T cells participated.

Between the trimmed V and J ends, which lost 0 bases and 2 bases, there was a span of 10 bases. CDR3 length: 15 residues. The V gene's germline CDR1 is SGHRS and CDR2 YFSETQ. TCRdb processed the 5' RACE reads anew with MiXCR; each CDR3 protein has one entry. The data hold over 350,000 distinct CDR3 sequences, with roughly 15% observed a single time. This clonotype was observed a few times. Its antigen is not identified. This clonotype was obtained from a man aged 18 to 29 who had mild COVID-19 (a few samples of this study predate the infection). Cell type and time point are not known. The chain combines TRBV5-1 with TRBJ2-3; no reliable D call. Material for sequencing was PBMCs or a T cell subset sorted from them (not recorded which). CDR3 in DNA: TGCGCCAGCAGCTTGGGGAGCGTGTACACAGATACGCAGTATTTT. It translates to CASSLGSVYTDTQYF. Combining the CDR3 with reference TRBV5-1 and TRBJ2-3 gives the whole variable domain KAGVTQTPRYLIKTRGQQVTLSCSPISGHRSVSWYQQTPGQGLQFLFEYFSETQRNKGNFPGRFSGRQFSNSRSEMNVSTLELGDSALYLCASSLGSVYTDTQYFGPGTRLTVL.